The next 9 T cell receptor beta chains were all read from a single sample in a study of T cells in Graves' hyperthyroidism and ophthalmopathy. RNA transcripts yielded amplified TCR beta CDR3 regions. HTBI primers drove first-round RT-PCR of the TCR CDR3. From the multiplex PCR reads, TCRdb called clonotypes with MiXCR, one entry per CDR3 protein. The sample carries fewer than 800,000 distinct CDR3 sequences, less than 20% recorded once. Material: blood. These receptors were collected from a man between 18 and 35 years old with Graves' hyperthyroidism.

This rearrangement joins TRBV19 to TRBJ2-1; D may be TRBD2 (5 bases). V shed 6 bases and J shed 6 bases, with 18 bases lying between them. CDR3 length: 15 amino acids. CDR1 is LNHDA, CDR2 SQIVND, per germline (reference sequence). The CDR3 reads CASSILDPQANEQFF. In nucleotides, the CDR3 is TGTGCCAGTAGCATACTAGATCCCCAAGCCAATGAGCAGTTCTTC.

V and J are TRBV4-3 and TRBJ2-1; the D is unclear. Germline loops: CDR1 LGHNA, CDR2 YSLEER. The CDR3 extends over 15 amino acids. Trimming took 0 bases from V and 6 from J, leaving 12 bases between them. The CDR3 region is CASSQEGWVGNEQFF. CDR3 nucleotides: TGCGCCAGCAGCCAAGAAGGATGGGTGGGCAATGAGCAGTTCTTC.

This clonotype was observed a few times. This chain uses TRBV7-3 with TRBJ2-6, with TRBD1 matching over 8 bases. Trimming cost V 6 bases and J 14 bases; bases outside gene matches: 9. The CDR3 length is 13 residues. Germline CDR1 SGHTA, CDR2 FQGTGA. CDR3 nucleotide sequence: TGTGCCAGCAGACGCGAGACAGGGGAGTTCCTGACTTTC. Its protein is CASRRETGEFLTF.

This clonotype was counted only a few times. The rearrangement uses TRBV30 and TRBJ2-5; 10 nucleotides align to TRBD1. V dropped 4 bases and J dropped 4; count of bases not matched to a gene: 6. The CDR3 has 14 residues. Per germline, CDR1 GTSNPN and CDR2 SVGIG (reference sequence). CDR3 sequence (DNA): TGTGCCTGGACCTCCGGGACAGGGGCAGAGACCCAGTACTTC. Its translation: CAWTSGTGAETQYF. The full variable domain, rest sourced from reference TRBV30 and TRBJ2-5, is SQTIHQWPATLVQPVGSPLSLECTVEGTSNPNLYWYRQAAGRGLQLLFYSVGIGQISSEVPQNLSASRPQDRQFILSSKKLLLSDSGFYLCAWTSGTGAETQYFGPGTRLLVL.

This clonotype was counted a few times. The chain couples TRBV20-1 to TRBJ1-2, with D hard to call. This CDR3 is 12 amino acids long. Germline values: CDR1 DFQATT, CDR2 SNEGSKA (reference sequence). V was shortened by 2 bases and J by 8 bases, with 12 bases between the two germline ends. In DNA form, the CDR3 reads TGCAGTGCTAGATGGACTCTTCGGGGCTACACCTTC. Its protein product is CSARWTLRGYTF.

The rearrangement uses TRBV12-5 and TRBJ2-1; 13 bases line up with TRBD2. Germline CDR1 is LGHNT and CDR2 is FRNRAP. The CDR3 has 18 amino acids. V was clipped by 0 bases and J by 8 bases; unmatched bases: 10. This chain's CDR3 is CASGLVTKLAGGRDEQFF. As DNA, the CDR3 is TGTGCTAGTGGTTTGGTAACGAAACTAGCGGGAGGGCGGGATGAGCAGTTCTTC. Full variable domain (missing parts from reference TRBV12-5 and TRBJ2-1): DARVTQTPRHKVTEMGQEVTMRCQPILGHNTVFWYRQTMMQGLELLAYFRNRAPLDDSGMPKDRFSAEMPDATLATLKIQPSEPRDSAVYFCASGLVTKLAGGRDEQFFGPGTRLTVL.

V is TRBV30 and J is TRBJ2-3; D is undetermined. The V end was cut by 2 bases, the J end by 0 bases, with 9 bases between. Germline CDR1 reads GTSNPN; CDR2 reads SVGIG (reference sequence). CDR3 length: 14 amino acids. The CDR3 region has the DNA TGTGCCTGGAGTAAGGGCTTTAGCACAGATACGCAGTATTTT. This codes for CAWSKGFSTDTQYF.

Only a few counts were recorded for this clonotype. The chain combines TRBV9 with TRBJ2-7; 7 nucleotides match TRBD1. Germline trimming cut 3 bases from V and 3 bases from J; bases unmatched to any gene: 6. This CDR3 comprises 14 residues. The germline CDR1 and CDR2 sequences are SGDLS and YYNGEE. CDR3 DNA sequence: TGTGCCAGCAGCGCCAAGGGACAGTTCTACGAGCAGTACTTC. It codes for CASSAKGQFYEQYF.

In this sample, this clonotype turned up many times. This chain uses TRBV7-9 with TRBJ2-1; the D call may be TRBD1 or TRBD2 (6 bases each). V was shortened by 8 bases and J by 0 bases, with 11 bases between the two germline ends. Germline assignment: CDR1 SEHNR and CDR2 FQNEAQ (reference sequence). The CDR3 spans 14 residues. CDR3 loop: CASPRGDSYNEQFF. The CDR3 DNA follows: TGTGCCAGCCCGAGGGGGGACTCCTACAATGAGCAGTTCTTC.